This TCR beta chain is from a study of vaccination and CD4 T cells after COVID-19. Study summary: Six males and four females constituted the convalescent cohort, two of whom were Hispanic. Cultures acting as controls obtained a CEFX pool, an HIV-1 Nef pool, or no peptide.

Stated treatment: approximately 11-day PBMC culture with coronavirus spike peptide pools or control peptides (ViraFEST assay). Via ViraFEST, peptide pools expanded antigen-specific T cells before TCR sequencing. PBMC cultures, at under 2.5 million cells per well, received about 9.3 IU/ml IL-2 and about 10 ug/ml peptide pools. Cultured CD4+ T-cell DNA underwent Oncomine TCR Beta short-read sequencing. In TCRdb, the PCR reads were re-called with MiXCR into one record per CDR3 protein. The sample gives roughly 13,000 distinct CDR3 sequences, roughly 60% of which show up once; roughly 14% is in the top ten. About this clonotype itself: Its matching antigen is unknown.

The CDR3 extends over 17 amino acids. Germline V gives CDR1 MDHEN, CDR2 SYDVKM. V was shortened by 5 bases and J by 4 bases, with 22 bases between the two germline ends. Sequencing was done on a sample of CD4+ T cells from blood, cultured in vitro. V is TRBV28 and J is TRBJ2-3, with D tentatively TRBD1 (7 bases). This receptor was obtained from a human donor who had recovered from COVID-19. CDR3 nucleotide sequence: TGTGCCAGCAGTCCGTCCAGGGGGGCGGGACCATCAGATACGCAGTATTTT. This encodes CASSPSRGAGPSDTQYF. Drawing the rest from reference TRBV28 and TRBJ2-3, the complete variable domain is DVKVTQSSRYLVKRTGEKVFLECVQDMDHENMFWYRQDPGLGLRLIYFSYDVKMKEKGDIPEGYSVSREKKERFSLILESASTNQTSMYLCASSPSRGAGPSDTQYFGPGTRLTVL.